The clone carrying this TCR beta chain was found many times. Its cognate antigen is unknown. Unique molecular identifiers were incorporated into the prepared TCRbeta library. From the PCR reads, TCRdb called clonotypes with MiXCR, one entry per CDR3 protein. The sample carries some 220,000 distinct CDR3 sequences, roughly a tenth recorded once. These data belong to a study of T-cell reconstitution after alpha-beta-depleted transplantation in children. The CDR3 loop spans 14 amino acids. V lost 0 bases to trimming and J lost 0 bases, with 5 bases between them. CDR1 is SGHRS, CDR2 YFSETQ, per germline. Study conclusions and caveats: About two months after transplant, alpha-beta T cells reportedly came from several hundred expanded graft clones.

The sample here was PBMCs, taken before TCRalphabeta/CD19-depleted stem cell transplant. The TCR was taken from a child under two years old with acute myeloid leukemia, due to receive a stem cell transplant. The chain uses TRBV5-1 and TRBJ2-3; D gene ambiguous. The CDR3 nucleotides read TGCGCCAGCAGCTTGGAACGGAGCACAGATACGCAGTATTTT. Its translation: CASSLERSTDTQYF.